The entry below gives a single T cell receptor (beta chain) sequence along with its context. The data derive from a study of blood T cell repertoires in COVID-19. This CDR3 spans 16 amino acids. Germline V CDR1 and CDR2: DFQATT, SNEGSKA (reference sequence). V shed 3 bases and J 4 bases; nucleotides not matched to a gene: 7. Only in-frame clones appear in the TCRdb table, and some are missing; sequencing was by immunoSEQ multiplex PCR. The sample shows 88,000 or so clones, approximately 86% of them seen only once. The rearrangement uses TRBV20-1 and TRBJ2-3; 13 nucleotides align to TRBD2. Sequencing used peripheral blood. The TCR sequence derives from a man in his 60s with acute or convalescent COVID-19. This chain's CDR3 is CSASSGLAGVSDTQYF. The CDR3 DNA follows: TGCAGTGCTAGTTCCGGACTAGCGGGAGTATCAGATACGCAGTATTTT.